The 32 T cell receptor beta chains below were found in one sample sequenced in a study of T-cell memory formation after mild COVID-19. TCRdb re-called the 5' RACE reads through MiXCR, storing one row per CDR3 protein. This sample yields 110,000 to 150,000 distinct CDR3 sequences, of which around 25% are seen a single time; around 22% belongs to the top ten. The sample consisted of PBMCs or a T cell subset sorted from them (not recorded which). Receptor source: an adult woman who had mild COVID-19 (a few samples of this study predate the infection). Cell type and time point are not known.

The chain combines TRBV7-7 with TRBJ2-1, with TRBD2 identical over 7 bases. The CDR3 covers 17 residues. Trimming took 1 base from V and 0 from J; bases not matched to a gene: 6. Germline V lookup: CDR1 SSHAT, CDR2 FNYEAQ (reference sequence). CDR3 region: CASSLGPTSYSYNEQFF. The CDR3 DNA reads TGTGCCAGCAGCTTAGGCCCGACTAGCTACTCCTACAATGAGCAGTTCTTC.

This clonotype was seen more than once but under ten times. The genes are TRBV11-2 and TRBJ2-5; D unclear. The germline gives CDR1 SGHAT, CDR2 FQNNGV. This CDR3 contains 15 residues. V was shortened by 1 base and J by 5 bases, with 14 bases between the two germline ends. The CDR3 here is CASSLGLRVEETQYF. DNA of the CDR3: TGTGCCAGCAGCTTAGGTCTTAGGGTTGAGGAGACCCAGTACTTC.

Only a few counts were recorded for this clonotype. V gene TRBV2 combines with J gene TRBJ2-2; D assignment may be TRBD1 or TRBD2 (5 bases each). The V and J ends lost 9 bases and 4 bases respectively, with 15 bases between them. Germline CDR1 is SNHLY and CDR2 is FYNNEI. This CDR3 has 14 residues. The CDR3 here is CARGEGGGTGELFF. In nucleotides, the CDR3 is TGTGCCAGAGGAGAGGGTGGGGGCACCGGGGAGCTGTTTTTT.

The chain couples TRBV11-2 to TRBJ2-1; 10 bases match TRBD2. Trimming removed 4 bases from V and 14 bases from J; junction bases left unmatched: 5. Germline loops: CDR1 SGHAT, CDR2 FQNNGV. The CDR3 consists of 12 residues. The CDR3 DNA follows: TGTGCCAGCAGCTCGACTAGCGGGTTGGAGTTCTTC. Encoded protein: CASSSTSGLEFF.

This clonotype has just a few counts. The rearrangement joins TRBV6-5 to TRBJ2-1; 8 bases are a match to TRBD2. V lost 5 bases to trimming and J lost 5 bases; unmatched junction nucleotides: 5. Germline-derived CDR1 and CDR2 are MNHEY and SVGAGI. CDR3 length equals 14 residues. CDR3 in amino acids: CASSRGTSDNEQFF. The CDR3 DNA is TGTGCCAGCAGTCGCGGGACTAGTGACAATGAGCAGTTCTTC.

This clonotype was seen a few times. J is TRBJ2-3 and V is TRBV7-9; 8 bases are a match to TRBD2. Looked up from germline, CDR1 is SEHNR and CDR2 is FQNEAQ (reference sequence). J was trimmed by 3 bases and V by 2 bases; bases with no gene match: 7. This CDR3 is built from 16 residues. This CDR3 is CASSLPLAGRTDTQYF. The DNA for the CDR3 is TGTGCCAGCAGCTTACCTCTAGCGGGCAGGACAGATACGCAGTATTTT.

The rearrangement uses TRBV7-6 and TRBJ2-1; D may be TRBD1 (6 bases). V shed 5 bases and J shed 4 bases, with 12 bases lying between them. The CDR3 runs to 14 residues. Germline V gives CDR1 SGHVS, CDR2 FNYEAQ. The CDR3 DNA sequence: TGTGCCAGCAGCCCCACAGGGATTTACAATGAGCAGTTCTTC. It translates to CASSPTGIYNEQFF.

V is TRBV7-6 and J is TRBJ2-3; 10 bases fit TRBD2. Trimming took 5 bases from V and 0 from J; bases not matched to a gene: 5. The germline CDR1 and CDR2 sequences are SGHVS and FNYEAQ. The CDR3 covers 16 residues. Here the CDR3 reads CASSTLAGASTDTQYF. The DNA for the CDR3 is TGTGCCAGCAGCACTCTAGCGGGGGCTAGCACAGATACGCAGTATTTT.

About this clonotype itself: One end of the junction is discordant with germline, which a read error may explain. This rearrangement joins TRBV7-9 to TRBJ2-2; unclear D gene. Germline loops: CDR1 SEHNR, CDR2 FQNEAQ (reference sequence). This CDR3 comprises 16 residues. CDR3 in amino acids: CASSWDFTVGTGELFF. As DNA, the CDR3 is TGTGCAAGCAGCTGGGATTTTACTGTCGGGACCGGGGAGCTGTTTTTT.

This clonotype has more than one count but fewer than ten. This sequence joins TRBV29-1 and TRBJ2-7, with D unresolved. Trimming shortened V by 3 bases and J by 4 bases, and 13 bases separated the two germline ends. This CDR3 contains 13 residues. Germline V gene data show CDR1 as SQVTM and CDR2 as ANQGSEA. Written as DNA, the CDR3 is TGCAGCGTTGAGTTGGGGTTAGGGTACGAGCAGTACTTC. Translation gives CSVELGLGYEQYF.

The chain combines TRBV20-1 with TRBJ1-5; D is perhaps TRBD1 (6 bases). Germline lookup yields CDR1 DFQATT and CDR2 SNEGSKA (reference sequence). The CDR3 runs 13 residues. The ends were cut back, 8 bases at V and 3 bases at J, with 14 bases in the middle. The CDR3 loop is CSSLGGDNQPQHF. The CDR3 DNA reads TGCAGTTCGCTAGGGGGGGACAATCAGCCCCAGCATTTT.

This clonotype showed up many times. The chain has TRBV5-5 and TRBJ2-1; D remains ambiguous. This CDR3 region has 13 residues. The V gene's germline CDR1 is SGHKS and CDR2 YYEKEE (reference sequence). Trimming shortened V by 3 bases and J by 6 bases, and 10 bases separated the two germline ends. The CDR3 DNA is TGTGCCAGCAGCTGGGATGTGGCCAATGAGCAGTTCTTC. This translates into CASSWDVANEQFF.

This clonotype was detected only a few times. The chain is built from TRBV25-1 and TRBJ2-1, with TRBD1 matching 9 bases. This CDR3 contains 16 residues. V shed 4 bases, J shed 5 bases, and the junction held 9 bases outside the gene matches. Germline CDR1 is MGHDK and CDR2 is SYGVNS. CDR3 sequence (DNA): TGTGCCAGCAGTGCCAAGACAGGGGGAATGGACAATGAGCAGTTCTTC. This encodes CASSAKTGGMDNEQFF.

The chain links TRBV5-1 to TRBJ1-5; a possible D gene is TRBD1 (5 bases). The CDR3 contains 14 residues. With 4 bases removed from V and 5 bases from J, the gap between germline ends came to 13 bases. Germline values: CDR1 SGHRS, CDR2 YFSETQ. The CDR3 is CASSPGTGHQPQHF. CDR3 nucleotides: TGCGCCAGCAGCCCTGGGACCGGCCATCAGCCCCAGCATTTT. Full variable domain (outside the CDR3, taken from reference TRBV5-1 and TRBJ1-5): KAGVTQTPRYLIKTRGQQVTLSCSPISGHRSVSWYQQTPGQGLQFLFEYFSETQRNKGNFPGRFSGRQFSNSRSEMNVSTLELGDSALYLCASSPGTGHQPQHFGDGTRLSIL.

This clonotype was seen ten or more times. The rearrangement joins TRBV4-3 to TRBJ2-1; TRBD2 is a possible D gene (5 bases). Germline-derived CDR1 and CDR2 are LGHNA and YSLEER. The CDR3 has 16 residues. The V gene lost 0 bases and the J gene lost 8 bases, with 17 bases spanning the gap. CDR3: CASSQELQRGSDEQFF. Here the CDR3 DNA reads TGCGCCAGCAGCCAAGAACTCCAACGGGGTAGCGATGAGCAGTTCTTC.

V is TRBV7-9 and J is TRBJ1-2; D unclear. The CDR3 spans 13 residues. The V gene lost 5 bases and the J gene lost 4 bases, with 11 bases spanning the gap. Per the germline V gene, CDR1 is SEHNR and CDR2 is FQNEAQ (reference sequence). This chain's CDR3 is CASSAPETYGYTF. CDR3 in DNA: TGTGCCAGCAGCGCCCCAGAGACCTATGGCTACACCTTC.

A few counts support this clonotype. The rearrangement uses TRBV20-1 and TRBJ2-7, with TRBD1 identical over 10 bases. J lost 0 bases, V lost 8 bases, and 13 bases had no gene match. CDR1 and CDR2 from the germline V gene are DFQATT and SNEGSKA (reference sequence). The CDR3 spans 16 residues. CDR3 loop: CSPYGAGTGASYEQYF. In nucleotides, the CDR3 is TGCAGTCCATACGGGGCCGGGACAGGGGCCTCCTACGAGCAGTACTTC.

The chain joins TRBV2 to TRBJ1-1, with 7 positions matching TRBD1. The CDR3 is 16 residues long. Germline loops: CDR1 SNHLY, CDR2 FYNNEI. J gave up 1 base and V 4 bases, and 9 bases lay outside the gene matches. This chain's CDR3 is CASSGVGGPTNTEAFF. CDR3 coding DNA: TGTGCCAGCAGTGGGGTAGGGGGCCCGACGAACACTGAAGCTTTCTTT.

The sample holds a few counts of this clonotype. CDR3 sequence: CSVRGQAANYGYTF. The CDR3 DNA is TGCAGCGTCCGAGGACAGGCAGCCAACTATGGCTACACCTTC. The chain couples TRBV29-1 to TRBJ1-2; the match to TRBD1 covers 7 bases. V lost 6 bases, J lost 2 bases, and 9 bases stayed unmatched. Germline lookup yields CDR1 SQVTM and CDR2 ANQGSEA. The CDR3 runs to 14 residues.

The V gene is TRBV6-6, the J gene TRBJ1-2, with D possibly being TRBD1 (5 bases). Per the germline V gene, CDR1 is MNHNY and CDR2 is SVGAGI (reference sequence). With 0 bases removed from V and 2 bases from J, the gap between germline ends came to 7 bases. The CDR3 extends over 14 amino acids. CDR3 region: CASSYSGGNYGYTF. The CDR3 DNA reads TGTGCCAGCAGTTACTCGGGGGGGAACTATGGCTACACCTTC.

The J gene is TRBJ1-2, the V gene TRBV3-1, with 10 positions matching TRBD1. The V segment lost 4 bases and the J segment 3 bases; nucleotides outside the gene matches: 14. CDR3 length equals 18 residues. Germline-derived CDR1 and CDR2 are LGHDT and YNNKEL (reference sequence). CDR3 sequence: CASSRHPSRGTGDYGYTF. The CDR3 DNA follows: TGTGCCAGCAGCCGCCACCCGTCGCGCGGGACAGGGGACTATGGCTACACCTTC. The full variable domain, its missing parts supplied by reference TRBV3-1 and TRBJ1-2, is DTAVSQTPKYLVTQMGNDKSIKCEQNLGHDTMYWYKQDSKKFLKIMFSYNNKELIINETVPNRFSPKSPDKAHLNLHINSLELGDSAVYFCASSRHPSRGTGDYGYTFGSGTRLTVV.

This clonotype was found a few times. The chain's CDR3 is CSARGGGLYNEQFF. The CDR3 bases are TGCAGTGCTAGAGGCGGGGGCCTATACAATGAGCAGTTCTTC. The V call is TRBV20-1, the J call TRBJ2-1; TRBD2 might be the D (7 bases). In germline, CDR1 is DFQATT, CDR2 SNEGSKA (reference sequence). The CDR3 length is 14 residues. Trimming stripped 1 base from V and 4 bases from J, with 11 bases between.

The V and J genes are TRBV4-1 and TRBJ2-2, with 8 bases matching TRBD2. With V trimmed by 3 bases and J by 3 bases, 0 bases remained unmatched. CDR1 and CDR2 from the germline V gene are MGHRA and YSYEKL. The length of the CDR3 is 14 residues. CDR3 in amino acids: CASSHGGDTGELFF. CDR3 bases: TGCGCCAGCAGCCACGGGGGGGACACCGGGGAGCTGTTTTTT.

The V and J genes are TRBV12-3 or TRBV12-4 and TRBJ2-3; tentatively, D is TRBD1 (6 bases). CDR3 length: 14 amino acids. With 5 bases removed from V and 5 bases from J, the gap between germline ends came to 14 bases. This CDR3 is CASSPTSGVDTQYF. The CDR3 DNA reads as TGTGCCAGCAGTCCTACCTCAGGGGTAGATACGCAGTATTTT.

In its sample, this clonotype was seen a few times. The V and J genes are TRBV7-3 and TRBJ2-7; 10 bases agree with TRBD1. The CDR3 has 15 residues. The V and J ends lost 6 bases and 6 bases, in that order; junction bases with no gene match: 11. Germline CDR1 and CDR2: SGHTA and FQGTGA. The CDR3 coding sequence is TGTGCCAGCAGGCATACCGGGACAGGGGTCGGCGAGCAGTACTTC. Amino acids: CASRHTGTGVGEQYF.

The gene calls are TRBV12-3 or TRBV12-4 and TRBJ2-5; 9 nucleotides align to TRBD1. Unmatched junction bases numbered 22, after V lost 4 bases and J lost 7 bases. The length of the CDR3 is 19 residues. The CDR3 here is CASSSNRDREADPWVTQYF. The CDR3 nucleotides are TGTGCCAGCAGTTCTAATCGGGACAGGGAAGCAGACCCGTGGGTGACCCAGTACTTC.

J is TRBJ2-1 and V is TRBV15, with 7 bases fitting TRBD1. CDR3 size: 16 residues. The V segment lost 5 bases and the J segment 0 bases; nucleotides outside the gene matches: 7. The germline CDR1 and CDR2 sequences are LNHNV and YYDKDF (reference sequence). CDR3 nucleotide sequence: TGTGCCACCAGCGTCCTCCGGGACAGCTCCTACAATGAGCAGTTCTTC. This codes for CATSVLRDSSYNEQFF.

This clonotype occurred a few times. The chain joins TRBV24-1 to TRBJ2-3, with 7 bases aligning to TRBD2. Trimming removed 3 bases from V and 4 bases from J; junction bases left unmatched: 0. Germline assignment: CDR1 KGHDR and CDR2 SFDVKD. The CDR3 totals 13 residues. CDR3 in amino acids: CATSDRGADTQYF. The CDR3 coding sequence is TGTGCCACCAGTGATCGGGGGGCAGATACGCAGTATTTT.

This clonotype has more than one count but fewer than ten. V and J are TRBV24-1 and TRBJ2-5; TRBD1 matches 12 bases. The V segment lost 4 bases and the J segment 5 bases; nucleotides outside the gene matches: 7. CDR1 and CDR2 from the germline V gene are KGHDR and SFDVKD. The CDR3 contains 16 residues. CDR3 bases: TGTGCCACCAGTGACCCCACCGGGACAGGGGGCGAGACCCAGTACTTC. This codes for CATSDPTGTGGETQYF.

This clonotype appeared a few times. CDR3 protein: CSARRRDREGTGELFF. CDR3 DNA sequence: TGCAGTGCTCGTCGCCGGGACAGGGAGGGCACCGGGGAGCTGTTTTTT. The rearrangement uses TRBV20-1 and TRBJ2-2, with 9 positions matching TRBD1. Per germline, CDR1 DFQATT and CDR2 SNEGSKA (reference sequence). V lost 5 bases and J lost 4; bases outside the gene matches: 11. This CDR3 region has 16 residues.

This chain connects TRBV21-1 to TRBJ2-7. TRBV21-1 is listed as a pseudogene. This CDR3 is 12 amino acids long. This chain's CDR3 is CASSKDHYEQYF. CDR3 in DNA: TGTGCCAGCAGCAAAGACCACTACGAGCAGTACTTC.

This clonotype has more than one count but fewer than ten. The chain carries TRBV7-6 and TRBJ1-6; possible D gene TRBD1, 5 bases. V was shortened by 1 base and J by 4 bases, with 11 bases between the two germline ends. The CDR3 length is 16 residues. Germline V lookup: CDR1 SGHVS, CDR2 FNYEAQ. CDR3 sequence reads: CASSLDRRAYNSPLHF. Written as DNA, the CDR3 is TGTGCCAGCAGCTTAGATCGCAGGGCATATAATTCACCCCTCCACTTT.